This T cell receptor beta chain emerged from a study of shared clonotypes between healthy human individuals. V lost 3 bases to trimming and J lost 4 bases, with 7 bases between them. The germline gives CDR1 MDHEN, CDR2 SYDVKM. The CDR3 runs to 13 residues. Produced via immunoSEQ multiplex PCR; TCRdb's table is partial and in-frame only. Of roughly 680,000 clones in the sample, approximately 77% were seen once. Worth noting for this clone: Other DNA sequences from this sample encode an identical CDR3 as well.

What was sequenced was memory CD4+ T cells sorted from blood. As to subset: CD45RA-negative fraction. The chain has TRBV28 and TRBJ1-5, with D unresolved. This clonotype originated in a woman under 40 in good health. The CDR3 loop is CASSFSVNQPQHF. The CDR3 DNA is TGTGCCAGCAGTTTCAGCGTAAATCAGCCCCAGCATTTT.